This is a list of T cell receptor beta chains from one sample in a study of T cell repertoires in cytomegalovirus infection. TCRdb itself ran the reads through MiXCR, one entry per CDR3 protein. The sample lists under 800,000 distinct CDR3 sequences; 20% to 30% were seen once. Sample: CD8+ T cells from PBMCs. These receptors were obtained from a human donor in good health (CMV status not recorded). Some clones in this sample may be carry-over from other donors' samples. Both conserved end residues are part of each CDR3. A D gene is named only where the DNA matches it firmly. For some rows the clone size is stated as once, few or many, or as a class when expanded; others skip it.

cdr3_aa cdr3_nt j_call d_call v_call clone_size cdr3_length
CASRPGQGAVKLFF TGTGCCAGCAGACCGGGACAGGGGGCGGTAAAACTGTTTTTT TRBJ1-4 TRBD1 TRBV28 few 14
CASSLDKFWNTEAFF TGTGCCAGCAGCTTGGACAAGTTTTGGAACACTGAAGCTTTCTTT TRBJ1-1 NA TRBV5-5 few 15
CASTHLGLAGNEQFF TGTGCCAGCACCCATCTTGGACTAGCGGGCAATGAGCAGTTCTTC TRBJ2-1 TRBD2 TRBV6-2/TRBV6-3 many 15
CASSLLVGGASNQPQHF TGTGCCAGCAGTTTATTGGTGGGGGGGGCAAGCAATCAGCCCCAGCATTTT TRBJ1-5 NA TRBV28 NA 17
CSARSARGSSYNEQFF TGCAGTGCTAGATCCGCGCGGGGGAGCTCCTACAATGAGCAGTTCTTC TRBJ2-1 TRBD2 TRBV20-1 NA 16
CASIPSGALYNEQFF TGTGCCAGCATCCCCAGCGGGGCACTCTACAATGAGCAGTTCTTC TRBJ2-1 TRBD2 TRBV12-3/TRBV12-4 NA 15
CASSLAWNEQFF TGTGCCAGCAGCTTGGCTTGGAATGAGCAGTTCTTC TRBJ2-1 NA TRBV7-8 many 12
CASSLGTGYYEQYF TGCGCCAGCAGCTTGGGGACAGGGTACTACGAGCAGTACTTC TRBJ2-7 TRBD1 TRBV5-1 NA 14
CSAALPSGNTIYF TGCAGTGCCGCCCTGCCCTCTGGAAACACCATATATTTT TRBJ1-3 NA TRBV20-1 NA 13
CSARPGGVYEQFF TGCAGTGCTAGACCTGGAGGGGTTTATGAGCAGTTCTTC TRBJ2-1 NA TRBV20-1 few 13
CARTVNYGYTF TGTGCCAGGACGGTTAACTATGGCTACACCTTC TRBJ1-2 NA TRBV2 NA 11
CASALGAEEQFF TGTGCCAGTGCGCTCGGGGCGGAGGAGCAGTTCTTC TRBJ2-1 NA TRBV7-8 many 12
CALIGSYGYTF TGTGCCTTGATAGGTAGCTATGGCTACACCTTC TRBJ1-2 NA TRBV2 NA 11
CASSLPRQGGTYEQYF TGTGCCAGCAGCTTACCGCGACAGGGTGGAACCTACGAGCAGTACTTC TRBJ2-7 TRBD1 TRBV7-9 few 16
CASSFSSYGYTF TGTGCCAGCAGCTTTAGCTCCTATGGCTACACCTTC TRBJ1-2 NA TRBV7-6 few 12
CASSFSLYNEQFF TGTGCCAGCAGTTTTTCCCTCTACAATGAGCAGTTCTTC TRBJ2-1 NA TRBV27 many 13
CASSYDRAMVQPQHF TGTGCCAGCAGTTACGACAGGGCGATGGTCCAGCCCCAGCATTTT TRBJ1-5 TRBD1 TRBV6-6 few 15
CSARDQTGANGELFF TGCAGTGCTAGAGATCAAACAGGGGCAAACGGGGAGCTGTTTTTT TRBJ2-2 TRBD1 TRBV20-1 NA 15
CASSDQGNQASYNEQFF TGTGCCAGCAGCGATCAAGGGAACCAGGCCTCCTACAATGAGCAGTTCTTC TRBJ2-1 NA TRBV7-9 few 17
CVSEKADTQYF TGTGTCAGCGAGAAGGCAGATACGCAGTATTTT TRBJ2-3 NA TRBV7-4 NA 11